Presented here are 23 T cell receptor beta chains from one specimen sequenced in a study of T cell changes during pregnancy in multiple sclerosis. Profiling relied on immunoSEQ multiplex PCR, and the TCRdb table lists in-frame clones only, not all of them. Altogether about 60,000 clones are present, roughly 93% being singletons, with the ten largest covering around 4%. The sample here was CD8+ T cells from peripheral blood mononuclear cells, taken in the second trimester of pregnancy. The receptors stem from a female donor with multiple sclerosis, enrolled in a pregnancy study.

This chain joins TRBV15 and TRBJ1-1; perhaps TRBD1 as D (5 bases). This CDR3 comprises 15 residues. CDR1 is LNHNV and CDR2 is YYDKDF in the germline V gene (reference sequence). Trimming took off 0 bases at V and 1 base at J, with 9 bases between the two ends. CDR3 sequence (DNA): TGTGCCACCAGCAGAGAACGCAGGGCGAACACTGAAGCTTTCTTT. It encodes CATSRERRANTEAFF.

The chain combines TRBV2 with TRBJ2-7; the D gene is possibly TRBD1 (5 bases). This CDR3 has 15 amino acids. Germline-derived CDR1 and CDR2 are SNHLY and FYNNEI. Trimming left V 2 bases short and J 4 bases short, with 15 bases between. The DNA for the CDR3 is TGTGCCAGCAGTGAACTTGGGGCCCTAAATTACGAGCAGTACTTC. Translation gives CASSELGALNYEQYF.

This rearrangement joins TRBV13 to TRBJ2-1; D perhaps matches TRBD2 (6 bases). The CDR3 totals 15 residues. Germline assignment: CDR1 PRHDT and CDR2 FYEKMQ (reference sequence). Trimming shortened V by 2 bases and J by 0 bases, and 8 bases separated the two germline ends. CDR3 in DNA: TGTGCCAGCAGCTTACGGCGGGGCTCCTACAATGAGCAGTTCTTC. Amino acid sequence: CASSLRRGSYNEQFF.

V usage is TRBV4-1 and J usage is TRBJ2-7; 7 nucleotides line up with TRBD1. The CDR3 sequence is 13 residues long. Trimming took 5 bases from V and 6 from J; bases not matched to a gene: 7. The germline V gene encodes CDR1 MGHRA and CDR2 YSYEKL. CDR3 nucleotides: TGCGCCAGCAGCTCCTGGGACAGCGCCGAGCAGTACTTC. Residues: CASSSWDSAEQYF.

The V and J genes are TRBV27 and TRBJ1-4; D ambiguous. The CDR3 extends over 14 amino acids. V gave up 6 bases and J gave up 4 bases, with 12 bases separating them. Germline CDR1 and CDR2: MNHEY and SMNVEV (reference sequence). DNA for the CDR3: TGTGCCAGCAGCCCACTCCCCCTTAATGAAAAACTGTTTTTT. Amino acid sequence: CASSPLPLNEKLFF.

This clone was observed once. The chain uses TRBV9 and TRBJ2-1, with D perhaps TRBD2 (5 bases). Germline V lookup: CDR1 SGDLS, CDR2 YYNGEE. Trimming removed 0 bases at V and 8 bases at J, with 12 bases between. The CDR3 has 14 amino acids. CDR3 sequence (DNA): TGTGCCAGCAGCGTAGAGAATCGGGATGATGAGCAGTTCTTC. Translation: CASSVENRDDEQFF.

The chain has TRBV13 and TRBJ1-1, with 8 bases that match TRBD1. The CDR3 is made up of 14 amino acids. V shed 5 bases, J shed 3 bases, and the junction held 5 bases outside the gene matches. CDR1 and CDR2 from the germline V gene are PRHDT and FYEKMQ (reference sequence). CDR3 residues: CASSPTGVDTEAFF. CDR3 nucleotide sequence: TGTGCCAGCAGCCCGACAGGGGTTGACACTGAAGCTTTCTTT.

V usage is TRBV7-9 and J usage is TRBJ1-2; the D is unclear. V lost 2 bases, J lost 12 bases, and 10 bases lay in between. Germline CDR1 is SEHNR and CDR2 is FQNEAQ (reference sequence). There are 11 residues in the CDR3. The CDR3 sequence is CASSLLPEDTF. In DNA form, the CDR3 reads TGTGCCAGCAGCTTACTACCGGAGGACACCTTC.

This clone is a singleton in its sample. This chain uses TRBV6-5 with TRBJ2-6, with D possibly TRBD2 on 5 matching bases. The V and J ends lost 3 bases and 4 bases respectively, with 13 bases between them. CDR1 MNHEY and CDR2 SVGAGI come from the germline V gene. The CDR3 consists of 16 residues. CDR3 coding DNA: TGTGCCAGCAGTTATAATGAGGGCTCGGGGGCCAACGTCCTGACTTTC. Encoded protein: CASSYNEGSGANVLTF.

This clone was recorded once. This chain joins TRBV19 and TRBJ2-7, with 8 nucleotides matching TRBD1. This CDR3 has 13 residues. Germline V gene sequence: CDR1 LNHDA, CDR2 SQIVND (reference sequence). Germline trimming cut 5 bases from V and 3 bases from J; bases unmatched to any gene: 3. Here the CDR3 reads CASSLGTGYEQYF. In nucleotides, the CDR3 is TGTGCCAGTAGTCTCGGGACAGGCTACGAGCAGTACTTC.

The chain is built from TRBV5-1 and TRBJ2-7; D ambiguous. With 4 bases removed from V and 2 bases from J, the gap between germline ends came to 13 bases. This CDR3 has 14 residues. Germline V gene sequence: CDR1 SGHRS, CDR2 YFSETQ. The DNA of the CDR3 is TGCGCCAGCAGCGCACCCGGGTCAACCTACGAGCAGTACTTC. Amino acids: CASSAPGSTYEQYF.

The chain links TRBV29-1 to TRBJ1-1, with D maybe TRBD1 (5 bases). The germline gives CDR1 SQVTM, CDR2 ANQGSEA. Trimming shortened V by 5 bases and J by 1 base, and 8 bases separated the two germline ends. The CDR3 length is 12 residues. CDR3 sequence (DNA): TGCAGCGTTCCGCAGGGGAACACTGAAGCTTTCTTT. Protein sequence: CSVPQGNTEAFF.

The chain uses TRBV4-3 and TRBJ1-3; possibly TRBD1 for D (5 bases). There are 15 residues in the CDR3. Trimming removed 4 bases from V and 4 bases from J, with 14 bases in between. From germline, CDR1 is LGHNA and CDR2 YSLEER. CDR3 region: CASSPSPRGGNTIYF. For the CDR3, the DNA is TGCGCCAGCAGCCCTAGTCCCCGGGGGGGAAACACCATATATTTT.

The V and J genes are TRBV9 and TRBJ2-2; the match to TRBD1 covers 7 bases. Unmatched junction bases numbered 9, after V lost 4 bases and J lost 3 bases. CDR3 length equals 16 residues. CDR1 and CDR2 from the germline V gene are SGDLS and YYNGEE. The DNA of the CDR3 is TGTGCCAGCAGCTTCTCCCGACAGGGCCACACCGGGGAGCTGTTTTTT. Translated, it gives CASSFSRQGHTGELFF.

The chain carries TRBV6-1 and TRBJ1-5, with a weak D call TRBD1 (5 bases). V was pared by 2 bases and J by 7 bases, with 18 bases between. Germline CDR1 is MNHNS and CDR2 is SASEGT. CDR3 length: 16 residues. DNA for the CDR3: TGTGCCAGCAGTGAATGGGACTCAGGAGGCCGGCAGCCCCAGCATTTT. Protein product: CASSEWDSGGRQPQHF.

V and J are TRBV27 and TRBJ1-5, with no clear D. V lost 8 bases to trimming and J lost 0 bases, with 14 bases between them. Germline CDR1 and CDR2: MNHEY and SMNVEV (reference sequence). This CDR3 is 15 amino acids long. In DNA, the CDR3 is TGTGCCAGCGCGGCGGCGTTTTATAGCAATCAGCCCCAGCATTTT. This sequence encodes CASAAAFYSNQPQHF.

The J gene is TRBJ2-1, the V gene TRBV4-3; 9 bases align to TRBD2. J was trimmed by 8 bases and V by 0 bases; bases with no gene match: 8. Germline V CDR1 and CDR2: LGHNA, YSLEER. This CDR3 comprises 16 residues. CDR3 amino acids: CASSQDRAGGLDEQFF. In DNA form, the CDR3 reads TGCGCCAGCAGCCAAGATCGGGCGGGGGGGCTCGATGAGCAGTTCTTC.

The V and J genes are TRBV5-1 and TRBJ2-7, with 13 bases that match TRBD2. Germline V CDR1 and CDR2: SGHRS, YFSETQ. Trimming removed 4 bases from V and 3 bases from J; junction bases left unmatched: 4. The CDR3 is made up of 15 amino acids. This CDR3 reads CASSMGTSGNYEQYF. In nucleotides, the CDR3 is TGCGCCAGCAGCATGGGGACTAGCGGGAACTACGAGCAGTACTTC.

The rearrangement links TRBV18 to TRBJ1-1, with no clear D. Germline V gene sequence: CDR1 KGHSH, CDR2 LQKENI. CDR3 length: 12 residues. V was trimmed by 9 bases and J by 3 bases, leaving 11 bases between them. The CDR3 DNA is TGTGCCAGTTCCCATTCCCACACTGAAGCTTTCTTT. Its protein product is CASSHSHTEAFF. The entire variable domain, with the rest obtained from reference TRBV18 and TRBJ1-1, is as follows: NAGVMQNPRHLVRRRGQEARLRCSPMKGHSHVYWYRQLPEEGLKFMVYLQKENIIDESGMPKERFSAEFPKEGPSILRIQQVVRGDSAAYFCASSHSHTEAFFGQGTRLTVV.

The V gene is TRBV2, the J gene TRBJ2-7, with 7 positions matching TRBD1. Germline CDR1 and CDR2: SNHLY and FYNNEI. The CDR3 has 17 amino acids. With V trimmed by 1 base and J by 1 base, 10 bases remained unmatched. The CDR3 spells CASSEEEDRSTSYEQYF. The CDR3 coding sequence is TGTGCCAGCAGTGAAGAGGAGGACAGGTCGACTTCCTACGAGCAGTACTTC.

This clone showed up just once. CDR3 protein: CASSYRGLGTEAFF. The CDR3 DNA reads as TGTGCCAGCAGTTACAGGGGTTTGGGGACTGAAGCTTTCTTT. The chain combines TRBV6-5 with TRBJ1-1; tentatively, D is TRBD1 (5 bases). V was shortened by 2 bases and J by 5 bases, with 12 bases between the two germline ends. In germline, CDR1 is MNHEY, CDR2 SVGAGI. The CDR3 is made up of 14 amino acids.

The chain is built from TRBV2 and TRBJ2-1; possibly TRBD1 for D (5 bases). The V end lost 6 bases, the J end lost 4 bases, and 7 bases lay between the germline ends. Germline V gene data show CDR1 as SNHLY and CDR2 as FYNNEI. The CDR3 spans 12 residues. The CDR3 DNA follows: TGTGCCAGCAGGACAGTTTACAATGAGCAGTTCTTC. Protein sequence: CASRTVYNEQFF.

The V call is TRBV7-2, the J call TRBJ1-1; TRBD1 matches at 9 bases. The CDR3 spans 15 residues. Germline V gene sequence: CDR1 SGHTA, CDR2 FQGNSA. V dropped 5 bases and J dropped 2; count of bases not matched to a gene: 6. The CDR3 spells CASSKGQGLNTEAFF. CDR3 nucleotides: TGTGCCAGCAGCAAGGGACAGGGATTAAACACTGAAGCTTTCTTT.